A selection of T cell receptor beta chains follows, all from one sample in a study of cytotoxic CD8 clonotypes in ibrutinib-treated CLL. The protocol was immunoSEQ multiplex PCR, while the TCRdb copy is restricted to in-frame clones and leaves out a portion. This sample has around 310,000 clones, with roughly 80% found just once. Sequencing was performed on PBMCs, taken before ibrutinib treatment. These receptors were obtained from a human donor with chronic lymphocytic leukemia. CDR3s include the opening cysteine and the closing phenylalanine or tryptophan. The D gene is left open where the match is weak. A row's size may be missing; if present it is once, few, many or a size class.

abundance: NA; j_gene: TRBJ2-1; d_gene: TRBD2; v_gene: TRBV15; CDR3aa: CATSSWTSGSSSYNEQFF; CDR3nt: TGTGCCACCAGCTCCTGGACTAGCGGTTCCAGCTCCTACAATGAGCAGTTCTTC
abundance: NA; j_gene: TRBJ2-2; d_gene: NA; v_gene: TRBV9; CDR3aa: CASSVALVAGELFF; CDR3nt: TGTGCCAGCAGCGTAGCACTAGTCGCCGGGGAGCTGTTTTTT
abundance: NA; j_gene: TRBJ2-6; d_gene: NA; v_gene: TRBV15; CDR3aa: CATSREHGGANVLTF; CDR3nt: TGTGCCACCAGCAGAGAACACGGAGGGGCCAACGTCCTGACTTTC
abundance: few; j_gene: TRBJ2-7; d_gene: NA; v_gene: TRBV6-5; CDR3aa: CASSAGHEQYF; CDR3nt: TGTGCCAGCAGTGCAGGGCACGAGCAGTACTTC
abundance: NA; j_gene: TRBJ2-3; d_gene: TRBD1; v_gene: TRBV5-6; CDR3aa: CASNSRGGRRDTQYF; CDR3nt: TGTGCCAGCAACTCCCGAGGGGGCAGGAGAGATACGCAGTATTTT
abundance: NA; j_gene: TRBJ2-1; d_gene: TRBD2; v_gene: TRBV6-6; CDR3aa: CASRHPSGKDNEQFF; CDR3nt: TGTGCCAGCAGGCACCCTAGCGGGAAGGACAATGAGCAGTTCTTC
abundance: NA; j_gene: TRBJ1-2; d_gene: NA; v_gene: TRBV5-8; CDR3aa: CASSPPGENYGYTF; CDR3nt: TGTGCCAGCAGCCCCCCCGGGGAGAACTATGGCTACACCTTC
abundance: NA; j_gene: TRBJ2-3; d_gene: TRBD2; v_gene: TRBV14; CDR3aa: CASSQVATTSRDTQYF; CDR3nt: TGTGCCAGCAGCCAAGTCGCGACGACTAGCAGAGATACGCAGTATTTT
abundance: NA; j_gene: TRBJ1-4; d_gene: NA; v_gene: TRBV15; CDR3aa: CATSRAGLEKLFF; CDR3nt: TGTGCCACCAGCAGGGCCGGGTTAGAAAAACTGTTTTTT
abundance: NA; j_gene: TRBJ2-3; d_gene: NA; v_gene: TRBV20-1; CDR3aa: CSATSQDTQYF; CDR3nt: TGCAGTGCTACTAGTCAAGATACGCAGTATTTT
abundance: NA; j_gene: TRBJ2-7; d_gene: TRBD1; v_gene: TRBV9; CDR3aa: CASSGQGPTYEQYF; CDR3nt: TGTGCCAGCAGCGGACAGGGACCAACCTACGAGCAGTACTTC
abundance: NA; j_gene: TRBJ2-7; d_gene: NA; v_gene: TRBV7-2; CDR3aa: CASSLDGSEYEQYF; CDR3nt: TGTGCCAGCAGCTTAGACGGGAGCGAGTACGAGCAGTACTTC
abundance: NA; j_gene: TRBJ2-1; d_gene: NA; v_gene: TRBV11-1; CDR3aa: CASSNRDHLRNEQFF; CDR3nt: TGTGCCAGCAGCAACCGGGACCACCTACGCAATGAGCAGTTCTTC
abundance: NA; j_gene: TRBJ2-1; d_gene: TRBD1; v_gene: TRBV19; CDR3aa: CASSNIGDRVSNDEQFF; CDR3nt: TGTGCCAGTAGCAATATAGGGGACAGGGTCTCGAATGATGAGCAGTTCTTC
abundance: once; j_gene: TRBJ2-7; d_gene: TRBD2; v_gene: TRBV5-1; CDR3aa: CASSLTLAGGTSYEQYF; CDR3nt: TGCGCCAGCAGCTTAACCTTAGCGGGAGGGACCTCCTACGAGCAGTACTTC
abundance: NA; j_gene: TRBJ2-7; d_gene: TRBD2; v_gene: TRBV11-2; CDR3aa: CASSLVTSLSGPYEQYF; CDR3nt: TGTGCCAGCAGCTTAGTGACTAGCCTATCGGGGCCCTACGAGCAGTACTTC
abundance: NA; j_gene: TRBJ2-3; d_gene: NA; v_gene: TRBV5-1; CDR3aa: CASSLVGREGTDTQYF; CDR3nt: TGCGCCAGCAGCTTGGTAGGGAGAGAGGGGACAGATACGCAGTATTTT
abundance: NA; j_gene: TRBJ2-1; d_gene: NA; v_gene: TRBV19; CDR3aa: CASSKDSYNEQFF; CDR3nt: TGTGCCAGTAGCAAAGACAGCTACAATGAGCAGTTCTTC
abundance: once; j_gene: TRBJ2-1; d_gene: TRBD2; v_gene: TRBV5-6; CDR3aa: CASSLLVGTRNEQFF; CDR3nt: TGTGCCAGCAGCTTATTAGTAGGGACTAGGAATGAGCAGTTCTTC
abundance: NA; j_gene: TRBJ2-3; d_gene: TRBD1; v_gene: TRBV5-6; CDR3aa: CASSLYVGTGRTDTQYF; CDR3nt: TGTGCCAGCAGCTTGTATGTAGGGACAGGAAGGACAGATACGCAGTATTTT
abundance: few; j_gene: TRBJ1-4; d_gene: NA; v_gene: TRBV5-1; CDR3aa: CASSLNVGATNEKLFF; CDR3nt: TGCGCCAGCAGCTTGAATGTGGGGGCGACTAATGAAAAACTGTTTTTT
abundance: NA; j_gene: TRBJ2-6; d_gene: NA; v_gene: TRBV21-1; CDR3aa: CASSKRWALYCGVNVLTF; CDR3nt: TGTGCCAGCAGCAAGAGGTGGGCGCTGTACTGTGGAGTCAACGTCCTGACTTTC
abundance: NA; j_gene: TRBJ2-7; d_gene: NA; v_gene: TRBV7-9; CDR3aa: CASSSSESYEQYF; CDR3nt: TGTGCCAGCAGCTCTTCAGAATCCTACGAGCAGTACTTC
abundance: NA; j_gene: TRBJ1-1; d_gene: NA; v_gene: TRBV27; CDR3aa: CASRRTKNTEAFF; CDR3nt: TGTGCCAGCAGGCGAACAAAGAACACTGAAGCTTTCTTT
abundance: NA; j_gene: TRBJ1-3; d_gene: NA; v_gene: TRBV5-1; CDR3aa: CASSFGGTTGNTIYF; CDR3nt: TGCGCCAGCAGCTTCGGGGGGACAACTGGAAACACCATATATTTT
abundance: few; j_gene: TRBJ1-1; d_gene: TRBD1; v_gene: TRBV9; CDR3aa: CASSRRQGGTEAFF; CDR3nt: TGTGCCAGCAGCAGACGACAGGGGGGCACTGAAGCTTTCTTT
abundance: NA; j_gene: TRBJ2-5; d_gene: NA; v_gene: TRBV14; CDR3aa: CASSQVETQYF; CDR3nt: TGTGCCAGCAGCCAAGTTGAGACCCAGTACTTC
abundance: few; j_gene: TRBJ2-7; d_gene: NA; v_gene: TRBV7-9; CDR3aa: CASSPSVGSYEQYF; CDR3nt: TGTGCCAGCAGCCCTTCGGTGGGGTCCTACGAGCAGTACTTC
abundance: few; j_gene: TRBJ2-7; d_gene: TRBD1; v_gene: TRBV4-1; CDR3aa: CASSQDSPAGTGGYEQYF; CDR3nt: TGCGCCAGCAGCCAAGATAGTCCCGCCGGGACAGGGGGCTACGAGCAGTACTTC
abundance: few; j_gene: TRBJ1-2; d_gene: TRBD1; v_gene: TRBV6-5; CDR3aa: CASTGTAYGYTF; CDR3nt: TGTGCATCCACCGGGACAGCCTATGGCTACACCTTC
abundance: NA; j_gene: TRBJ2-1; d_gene: TRBD2; v_gene: TRBV6-4; CDR3aa: CASSGSWGLAGVEQFF; CDR3nt: TGTGCCAGCAGTGGGTCCTGGGGACTAGCGGGAGTTGAGCAGTTCTTC
abundance: NA; j_gene: TRBJ2-3; d_gene: NA; v_gene: TRBV5-1; CDR3aa: CASSLVRRASTDTQYF; CDR3nt: TGCGCCAGCAGCTTGGTAAGGCGAGCGTCCACAGATACGCAGTATTTT
abundance: NA; j_gene: TRBJ2-3; d_gene: TRBD2; v_gene: TRBV5-1; CDR3aa: CASSLYSGRITDTQYF; CDR3nt: TGCGCCAGCAGCTTGTATTCCGGGAGGATCACAGATACGCAGTATTTT
abundance: NA; j_gene: TRBJ2-2; d_gene: TRBD1; v_gene: TRBV10-2; CDR3aa: CASKGQGVSGELFF; CDR3nt: TGCGCCAGCAAAGGACAGGGGGTCTCCGGGGAGCTGTTTTTT
abundance: NA; j_gene: TRBJ2-3; d_gene: TRBD2; v_gene: TRBV4-1; CDR3aa: CASSQDFASGRSTDTQYF; CDR3nt: TGCGCCAGCAGCCAAGATTTTGCTAGCGGGAGGTCCACAGATACGCAGTATTTT
abundance: NA; j_gene: TRBJ2-7; d_gene: NA; v_gene: TRBV11-2; CDR3aa: CASSQGAYREPYEQYF; CDR3nt: TGTGCCAGCAGCCAAGGGGCCTACCGGGAACCCTACGAGCAGTACTTC
abundance: NA; j_gene: TRBJ1-1; d_gene: NA; v_gene: TRBV7-6; CDR3aa: CASSPGTPNTEAFF; CDR3nt: TGTGCCAGCAGCCCCGGGACACCGAACACTGAAGCTTTCTTT
abundance: NA; j_gene: TRBJ2-7; d_gene: TRBD2; v_gene: TRBV30; CDR3aa: CAWRREAYEQYF; CDR3nt: TGTGCCTGGAGGCGGGAGGCATACGAGCAGTACTTC
abundance: NA; j_gene: TRBJ2-2; d_gene: NA; v_gene: TRBV7-2; CDR3aa: CASSLAPGSGFGELFF; CDR3nt: TGTGCCAGCAGCTTAGCGCCTGGCTCAGGTTTCGGGGAGCTGTTTTTT
abundance: NA; j_gene: TRBJ1-5; d_gene: NA; v_gene: TRBV12-5; CDR3aa: CASGLAVGVTFTSNQPQHF; CDR3nt: TGTGCTAGTGGTTTGGCCGTGGGGGTAACGTTTACGAGCAATCAGCCCCAGCATTTT
abundance: few; j_gene: TRBJ1-1; d_gene: NA; v_gene: TRBV4-1; CDR3aa: CASSQDLFELNTEAFF; CDR3nt: TGCGCCAGCAGCCAAGATTTGTTTGAACTAAACACTGAAGCTTTCTTT
abundance: NA; j_gene: TRBJ1-1; d_gene: NA; v_gene: TRBV11-2; CDR3aa: CASSPIKWDHQQAFF; CDR3nt: TGTGCCAGCAGCCCGATAAAGTGGGACCACCAACAAGCTTTCTTT
abundance: NA; j_gene: TRBJ2-5; d_gene: NA; v_gene: TRBV7-9; CDR3aa: CASSLAHRLEETQYF; CDR3nt: TGTGCCAGCAGCCTAGCACACCGCCTCGAGGAGACCCAGTACTTC
abundance: NA; j_gene: TRBJ2-1; d_gene: NA; v_gene: TRBV7-6; CDR3aa: CASSLNGYEQFF; CDR3nt: TGTGCCAGCAGCTTAAATGGTTATGAGCAGTTCTTC
abundance: NA; j_gene: TRBJ2-3; d_gene: NA; v_gene: TRBV6-1; CDR3aa: CASRSQGTDTQYF; CDR3nt: TGTGCCAGCAGAAGTCAGGGCACAGATACGCAGTATTTT
abundance: once; j_gene: TRBJ1-1; d_gene: NA; v_gene: TRBV5-6; CDR3aa: CASSLEQGDGAFF; CDR3nt: TGTGCCAGCAGCTTGGAACAGGGAGACGGAGCTTTCTTT
abundance: NA; j_gene: TRBJ2-7; d_gene: TRBD1; v_gene: TRBV28; CDR3aa: CASCQRDRYYEQYF; CDR3nt: TGTGCCAGCTGTCAACGGGACAGATACTACGAGCAGTACTTC
abundance: NA; j_gene: TRBJ2-5; d_gene: TRBD1; v_gene: TRBV25-1; CDR3aa: CASSALETGGQETQYF; CDR3nt: TGTGCCAGCAGTGCCCTCGAGACAGGGGGCCAAGAGACCCAGTACTTC
abundance: NA; j_gene: TRBJ1-2; d_gene: TRBD1; v_gene: TRBV2; CDR3aa: CAIIRGQVGGYTF; CDR3nt: TGTGCCATAATCAGGGGGCAGGTTGGTGGCTACACCTTC
abundance: NA; j_gene: TRBJ2-2; d_gene: NA; v_gene: TRBV14; CDR3aa: CASSRNVAGELFF; CDR3nt: TGTGCCAGCAGCCGAAATGTCGCCGGGGAGCTGTTTTTT
abundance: few; j_gene: TRBJ2-3; d_gene: NA; v_gene: TRBV5-6; CDR3aa: CASSWREGAEDTQYF; CDR3nt: TGTGCCAGCAGCTGGAGGGAGGGGGCAGAGGATACGCAGTATTTT
abundance: NA; j_gene: TRBJ1-2; d_gene: NA; v_gene: TRBV11-2; CDR3aa: CASSLDRGYGYTF; CDR3nt: TGTGCCAGCAGCTTAGATCGAGGCTATGGCTACACCTTC
abundance: NA; j_gene: TRBJ2-1; d_gene: TRBD1; v_gene: TRBV7-2; CDR3aa: CASRDRGNEQFF; CDR3nt: TGTGCCAGCAGAGACAGGGGAAATGAGCAGTTCTTC
abundance: NA; j_gene: TRBJ1-3; d_gene: NA; v_gene: TRBV9; CDR3aa: CASSDPYRNTIYF; CDR3nt: TGTGCCAGCAGCGACCCCTACAGGAACACCATATATTTT
abundance: NA; j_gene: TRBJ2-3; d_gene: NA; v_gene: TRBV9; CDR3aa: CASSVEGGAPSTDTQYF; CDR3nt: TGTGCCAGCAGCGTAGAGGGGGGGGCCCCTAGCACAGATACGCAGTATTTT